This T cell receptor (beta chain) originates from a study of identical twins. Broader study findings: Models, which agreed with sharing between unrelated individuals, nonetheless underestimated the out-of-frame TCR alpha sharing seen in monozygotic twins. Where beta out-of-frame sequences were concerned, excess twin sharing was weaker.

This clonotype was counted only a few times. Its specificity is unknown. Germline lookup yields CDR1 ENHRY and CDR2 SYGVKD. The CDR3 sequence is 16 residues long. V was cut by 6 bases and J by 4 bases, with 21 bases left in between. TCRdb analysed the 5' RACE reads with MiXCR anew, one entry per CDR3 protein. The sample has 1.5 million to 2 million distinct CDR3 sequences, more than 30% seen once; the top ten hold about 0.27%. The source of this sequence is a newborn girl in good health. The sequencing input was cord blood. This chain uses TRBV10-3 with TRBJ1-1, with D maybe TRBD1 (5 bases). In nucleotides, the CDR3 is TGTGCCATCAGCCGGGACCGCCGTTCCAGCATCACTGAAGCTTTCTTT. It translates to CAISRDRRSSITEAFF.